These 27 T cell receptor beta chains were all obtained from the same sample, sequenced in a study of blood T cells in healthy people across ages. Sample-barcoded 5' priming and a J-beta primer mix drove a second PCR of 7 to 11 cycles. TCRdb independently ran MiXCR on the 5' RACE reads; one entry per CDR3 protein. The sample contains about 830,000 distinct CDR3 sequences, 62% of which appear only once. Sequenced sample: blood. The source is a man aged 25 to 40 in good health.

This clonotype has more than one count but fewer than ten. This rearrangement joins TRBV7-2 to TRBJ2-4; D gene unclear. In germline, CDR1 is SGHTA, CDR2 FQGNSA. V was cut by 1 base and J by 6 bases, with 4 bases left in between. The CDR3 is made up of 12 amino acids. The CDR3 region is CASSLVGNIQYF. CDR3 bases: TGTGCCAGCAGCTTAGTGGGAAACATTCAGTACTTC.

This clonotype turned up a few times. The CDR3: CSARDASNYGYTF. The CDR3 DNA reads as TGCAGTGCTAGAGATGCCAGTAACTATGGCTACACCTTC. This chain joins TRBV20-1 and TRBJ1-2; no firm D call. Trimming removed 0 bases at V and 1 base at J, with 6 bases between. Germline V gene sequence: CDR1 DFQATT, CDR2 SNEGSKA (reference sequence). This CDR3 has 13 residues.

This chain joins TRBV6-6 and TRBJ2-1; D call uncertain. Trimming cost V 2 bases and J 4 bases, with 3 bases left between them. Germline V gene data show CDR1 as MNHNY and CDR2 as SVGAGI (reference sequence). The length of the CDR3 is 12 residues. In nucleotides, the CDR3 is TGTGCCAGCAGTTACCAATACAATGAGCAGTTCTTC. Its protein product is CASSYQYNEQFF.

The chain is built from TRBV29-1 and TRBJ2-5; TRBD1 matches at 7 bases. Looked up from germline, CDR1 is SQVTM and CDR2 is ANQGSEA. J was trimmed by 8 bases and V by 7 bases; bases with no gene match: 10. This CDR3 is 12 amino acids long. The CDR3 sequence is CSAGQDKNTQYF. In DNA, the CDR3 is TGCAGCGCTGGACAGGATAAGAATACCCAGTACTTC.

The chain recombines TRBV6-2 or TRBV6-3 with TRBJ1-5, with 7 bases aligning to TRBD1. Germline V gives CDR1 MNHEY, CDR2 SVGEGT. The ends lost 6 bases at V and 6 bases at J; junction bases unmatched: 5. The CDR3 length is 13 residues. The CDR3 DNA reads as TGTGCCAGCAGGACAGGGTGGGGTCAGCCCCAGCATTTT. Translation: CASRTGWGQPQHF.

The genes are TRBV12-3 or TRBV12-4 and TRBJ2-7; maybe TRBD1 (6 bases). The CDR3 contains 15 residues. Trimming removed 5 bases at V and 7 bases at J, with 21 bases between. CDR3 amino acids: CASSPRTATYNEQYF. The DNA of the CDR3 is TGTGCCAGCAGTCCCCGGACAGCAACGTACAATGAGCAGTACTTC.

This chain joins TRBV7-9 and TRBJ2-1; maybe TRBD2 (6 bases). Germline lookup yields CDR1 SEHNR and CDR2 FQNEAQ (reference sequence). The V end was cut by 8 bases, the J end by 10 bases, with 15 bases between. The CDR3 loop spans 12 amino acids. CDR3 nucleotides: TGTGCCAGCGGCGACGGGGGACTCGAGCAGTTCTTC. Translated: CASGDGGLEQFF.

V gene TRBV12-3 or TRBV12-4 combines with J gene TRBJ1-2; maybe TRBD1 (6 bases). Trimming cost V 4 bases and J 4 bases, with 16 bases left between them. The CDR3 is made up of 15 amino acids. CDR3 sequence reads: CASSSFAGHPYGYTF. Here the CDR3 DNA reads TGTGCCAGCAGTTCTTTCGCGGGACACCCCTATGGCTACACCTTC.

This sequence joins TRBV29-1 and TRBJ1-1; possibly TRBD1 for D (5 bases). V lost 4 bases and J 7 bases, leaving 13 bases between the germline ends. The CDR3 is made up of 12 amino acids. Germline V gives CDR1 SQVTM, CDR2 ANQGSEA. DNA of the CDR3: TGCAGCGTTGGAGGGACCACGGGTGAAGCTTTCTTT. This sequence encodes CSVGGTTGEAFF.

J is TRBJ2-3 and V is TRBV24-1, with 7 bases matching TRBD1. CDR1 and CDR2 (germline): KGHDR, SFDVKD. Unmatched junction bases numbered 9, after V lost 5 bases and J lost 2 bases. The CDR3 is 16 amino acids. The CDR3 DNA is TGTGCCACCAGTGGCCTCCCGGGACAGTCCACAGATACGCAGTATTTT. Translated: CATSGLPGQSTDTQYF.

The chain combines TRBV7-3 with TRBJ1-6; D gene uncertain. Germline CDR1 reads SGHTA; CDR2 reads FQGTGA. This CDR3 region has 15 residues. V gave up 2 bases and J gave up 7 bases, with 12 bases separating them. CDR3 region: CASSLDGRRNSPLHF. The CDR3 bases are TGTGCCAGCAGCTTAGACGGACGACGGAATTCACCCCTCCACTTT. Combining the CDR3 with reference TRBV7-3 and TRBJ1-6 gives the whole variable domain GAGVSQTPSNKVTEKGKYVELRCDPISGHTALYWYRQSLGQGPEFLIYFQGTGAADDSGLPNDRFFAVRPEGSVSTLKIQRTERGDSAVYLCASSLDGRRNSPLHFGNGTRLTVT.

This clonotype was recorded a few times. The V gene is TRBV4-2, the J gene TRBJ2-5, with D hard to call. The CDR3 contains 14 residues. Germline loops: CDR1 LGHNA, CDR2 YNFKEQ. The V end lost 0 bases, the J end lost 2 bases, and 7 bases lay between the germline ends. In nucleotides, the CDR3 is TGTGCCAGCAGCCAAGAGGTCGTTCAAGAGACCCAGTACTTC. Protein sequence: CASSQEVVQETQYF.

This clonotype occurred once. This rearrangement joins TRBV3-1 to TRBJ2-7; D is perhaps TRBD1 or TRBD2 (5 bases each). Germline-derived CDR1 and CDR2 are LGHDT and YNNKEL (reference sequence). The CDR3 totals 13 residues. Trimming shortened V by 1 base and J by 5 bases, and 9 bases separated the two germline ends. Written as DNA, the CDR3 is TGTGCCAGCAGCCAAGTCTGGGGGAACGAGCAGTACTTC. This encodes CASSQVWGNEQYF.

The rearrangement uses TRBV7-2 and TRBJ2-1; the match to TRBD1 covers 12 bases. The DNA end is a closer match to TRBJ2-7, so the J assignment may be wrong. The CDR3 extends over 14 amino acids. The germline V gene encodes CDR1 SGHTA and CDR2 FQGNSA. The CDR3 loop reads CASSVPGQGAEQYF. Written as DNA, the CDR3 is TGTGCCAGCAGCGTGCCGGGACAGGGGGCCGAGCAGTACTTC.

Turning to this clonotype: At one end, the junction sequence differs from germline, possibly due to a read error. The chain is built from TRBV29-1 and TRBJ1-1; tentative D call: TRBD1 (6 bases). The CDR3 is 13 residues long. From germline, CDR1 is SQVTM and CDR2 ANQGSEA. CDR3 nucleotides: TGCAGCGTTGAGGAAATGGGGGGCACTGACGCTTTCTTT. Amino acids: CSVEEMGGTDAFF. Full variable domain (missing parts from reference TRBV29-1 and TRBJ1-1): SAVISQKPSRDICQRGTSLTIQCQVDSQVTMMFWYRQQPGQSLTLIATANQGSEATYESGFVIDKFPISRPNLTFSTLTVSNMSPEDSSIYLCSVEEMGGTDAFFGQGTRLTVV.

This sequence joins TRBV29-1 and TRBJ1-1, with a possible D match to TRBD1 (6 bases). CDR1 SQVTM and CDR2 ANQGSEA come from the germline V gene. The CDR3 runs to 14 residues. The germline V and J ends were trimmed by 1 base and 1 base, with 10 bases remaining between them. This chain's CDR3 is CSVEGGQPNTEAFF. CDR3 sequence (DNA): TGCAGCGTTGAAGGCGGACAGCCGAACACTGAAGCTTTCTTT.

V and J are TRBV6-5 and TRBJ2-1, with 7 nucleotides matching TRBD1. The germline V gene encodes CDR1 MNHEY and CDR2 SVGAGI. Trimming at V came to 6 bases and at J to 2 bases, leaving 7 bases not matched to a gene. The CDR3 sequence is 15 residues long. The CDR3 reads CASREVGQTYNEQFF. In nucleotides, the CDR3 is TGTGCCAGCAGGGAGGTGGGACAGACCTACAATGAGCAGTTCTTC.

This sequence joins TRBV6-2 or TRBV6-3 and TRBJ1-2, with D uncertain. Germline lookup yields CDR1 MNHEY and CDR2 SVGEGT. There are 16 residues in the CDR3. Trimming took 0 bases from V and 4 from J, leaving 15 bases between them. The CDR3 bases are TGTGCCAGCAGTTACTCGACCGTGGAGGGCAGCTATGGCTACACCTTC. It is translated as CASSYSTVEGSYGYTF.

Note on this clonotype: Without the conserved terminal phenylalanine or tryptophan, this CDR3 likely stems from a read error. The chain joins TRBV7-3 to TRBJ2-7; D is possibly TRBD1 (7 bases). The CDR3 covers 15 residues. The V end was cut by 5 bases, the J end by 5 bases, with 19 bases between. CDR1 and CDR2 (germline): SGHTA, FQGTGA. In nucleotides, the CDR3 is TGTGCCAGCAGCAGACAGGGAGGCACGTCCGACGAGCAGTACTCC. Amino acids: CASSRQGGTSDEQYS.

This clonotype was recorded a few times. This chain connects TRBV9 to TRBJ2-1, with D perhaps matching TRBD2 (7 bases). V dropped 0 bases and J dropped 10 bases, with 17 bases sitting between them. CDR1 and CDR2 from the germline V gene are SGDLS and YYNGEE. The CDR3 is 15 residues long. This CDR3 is CASSVAAGANGEQFF. CDR3 bases: TGTGCCAGCAGCGTAGCGGCGGGGGCCAATGGGGAGCAGTTCTTC.

This clonotype has a handful of counts. This chain joins TRBV6-5 and TRBJ2-3; 8 bases align to TRBD1. J was trimmed by 2 bases and V by 10 bases; bases with no gene match: 11. CDR3 length: 15 amino acids. CDR1 is MNHEY, CDR2 SVGAGI, per germline. For the CDR3, the DNA is TGTGCCACCCTGGAGACAGGGGACAACACAGATACGCAGTATTTT. Translation: CATLETGDNTDTQYF.

This CDR3 reads CSARGVGGWTEAFF. The CDR3 nucleotides are TGCAGTGCTAGAGGCGTGGGGGGGTGGACTGAAGCTTTCTTT. The chain uses TRBV20-1 and TRBJ1-1, with a possible D match to TRBD1 (5 bases). This CDR3 has 14 residues. V lost 1 base to trimming and J lost 5 bases, with 14 bases between them. The germline V gene has CDR1 DFQATT and CDR2 SNEGSKA (reference sequence).

V usage is TRBV5-4 and J usage is TRBJ1-2; weak D call: TRBD1 (5 bases). The CDR3 contains 13 residues. Germline V gene data show CDR1 as SGHNT and CDR2 as YYREEE (reference sequence). Trimming took 4 bases from V and 2 from J, leaving 9 bases between them. The CDR3 sequence: CASSMGGNYGYTF. CDR3 coding DNA: TGTGCCAGCAGCATGGGGGGGAACTATGGCTACACCTTC.

This CDR3 reads CASSSRGQGTDTQYF. In DNA form, the CDR3 reads TGTGCCAGCAGCTCCCGGGGTCAAGGCACAGATACGCAGTATTTT. The V and J genes are TRBV13 and TRBJ2-3; D possibly corresponds to TRBD2 (5 bases). V shed 4 bases and J shed 1 base, with 12 bases lying between them. This CDR3 spans 15 amino acids. CDR1 is PRHDT, CDR2 FYEKMQ, per germline (reference sequence). Full variable domain (remainder filled in from reference TRBV13 and TRBJ2-3): AAGVIQSPRHLIKEKRETATLKCYPIPRHDTVYWYQQGPGQDPQFLISFYEKMQSDKGSIPDRFSAQQFSDYHSELNMSSLELGDSALYFCASSSRGQGTDTQYFGPGTRLTVL.

This clonotype was counted many times. V gene TRBV20-1 combines with J gene TRBJ2-3, with 9 bases aligning to TRBD2. Germline V gene data show CDR1 as DFQATT and CDR2 as SNEGSKA (reference sequence). This CDR3 is 16 amino acids long. V shed 0 bases, J shed 2 bases, and the junction held 6 bases outside the gene matches. CDR3 region: CSARDWAGGVTDTQYF. CDR3 nucleotides: TGCAGTGCTAGAGATTGGGCGGGGGGGGTCACAGATACGCAGTATTTT.

The rearrangement uses TRBV5-1 and TRBJ2-4; D is perhaps TRBD2 (5 bases). Per the germline V gene, CDR1 is SGHRS and CDR2 is YFSETQ. This CDR3 region has 12 residues. V lost 1 base, J lost 13 bases, and 12 bases lay in between. This chain's CDR3 is CASSLRPEEQYF. In nucleotides, the CDR3 is TGCGCCAGCAGCTTGAGGCCGGAGGAGCAGTACTTC.

The chain joins TRBV2 to TRBJ2-3; D is uncertain. The V end was cut by 4 bases, the J end by 2 bases, with 13 bases between. From germline, CDR1 is SNHLY and CDR2 FYNNEI. The CDR3 has 15 residues. The CDR3 reads CASSAVWGFTDTQYF. Here the CDR3 DNA reads TGTGCCAGCAGTGCCGTTTGGGGATTCACAGATACGCAGTATTTT.